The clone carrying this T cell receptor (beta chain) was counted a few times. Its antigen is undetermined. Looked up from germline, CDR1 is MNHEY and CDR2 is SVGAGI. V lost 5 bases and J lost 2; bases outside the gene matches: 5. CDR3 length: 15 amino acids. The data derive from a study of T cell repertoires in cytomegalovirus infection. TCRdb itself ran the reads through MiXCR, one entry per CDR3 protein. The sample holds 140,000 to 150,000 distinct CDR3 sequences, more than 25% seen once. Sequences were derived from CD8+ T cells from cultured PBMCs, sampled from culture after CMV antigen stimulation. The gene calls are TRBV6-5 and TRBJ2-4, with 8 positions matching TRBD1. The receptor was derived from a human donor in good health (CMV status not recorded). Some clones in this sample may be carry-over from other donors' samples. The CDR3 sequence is CASSPTGGTKNIQYF. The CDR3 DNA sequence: TGTGCCAGCAGTCCTACAGGGGGGACCAAAAACATTCAGTACTTC.